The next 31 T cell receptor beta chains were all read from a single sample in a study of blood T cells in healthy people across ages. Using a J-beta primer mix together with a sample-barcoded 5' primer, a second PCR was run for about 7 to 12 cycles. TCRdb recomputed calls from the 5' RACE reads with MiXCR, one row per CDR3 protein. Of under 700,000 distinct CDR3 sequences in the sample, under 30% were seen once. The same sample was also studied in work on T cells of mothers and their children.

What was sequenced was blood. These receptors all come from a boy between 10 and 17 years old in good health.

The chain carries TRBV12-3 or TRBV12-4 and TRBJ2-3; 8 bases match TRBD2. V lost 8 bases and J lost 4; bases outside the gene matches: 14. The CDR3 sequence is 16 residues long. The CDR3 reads CASGYSGTRIADTQYF. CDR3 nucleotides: TGTGCCAGCGGTTACTCAGGGACTAGAATCGCAGATACGCAGTATTTT.

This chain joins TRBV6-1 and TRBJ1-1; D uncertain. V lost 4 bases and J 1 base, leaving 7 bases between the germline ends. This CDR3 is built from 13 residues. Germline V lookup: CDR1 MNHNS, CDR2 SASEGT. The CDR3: CASSATPNTEAFF. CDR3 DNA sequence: TGTGCCAGCAGTGCAACACCGAACACTGAAGCTTTCTTT.

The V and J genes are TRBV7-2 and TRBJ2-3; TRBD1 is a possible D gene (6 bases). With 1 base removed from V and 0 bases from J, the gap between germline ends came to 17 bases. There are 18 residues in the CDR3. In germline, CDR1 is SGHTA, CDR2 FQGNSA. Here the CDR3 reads CASSLEGESSSSTDTQYF. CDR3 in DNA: TGTGCCAGCAGCTTAGAGGGGGAGAGCAGTTCTAGCACAGATACGCAGTATTTT.

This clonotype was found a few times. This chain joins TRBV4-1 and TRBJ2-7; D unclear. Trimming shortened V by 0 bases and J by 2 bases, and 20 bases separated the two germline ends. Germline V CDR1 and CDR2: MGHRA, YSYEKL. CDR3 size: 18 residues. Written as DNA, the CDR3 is TGCGCCAGCAGCCAAGATGTCTGGTCTTTTCGGCTGGCCTACGAGCAGTACTTC. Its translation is CASSQDVWSFRLAYEQYF.

DNA of the CDR3: TGTGCCAACACCGGGACAGGGAGTTTC. Encoded protein: CANTGTGSF. This chain joins TRBV21-1 and TRBJ2-5; TRBD1 is the table's D call, not checked against the DNA. TRBV21-1 is tagged as a pseudogene. The CDR3 is 9 amino acids.

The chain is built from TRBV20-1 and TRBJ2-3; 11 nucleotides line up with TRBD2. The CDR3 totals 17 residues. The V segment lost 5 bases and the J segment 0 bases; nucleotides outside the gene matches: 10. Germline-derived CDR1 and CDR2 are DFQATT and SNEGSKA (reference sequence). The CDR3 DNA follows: TGCAGTGCTCCTGTCCTGGGACTAGCGGAGAGCACAGATACGCAGTATTTT. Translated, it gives CSAPVLGLAESTDTQYF.

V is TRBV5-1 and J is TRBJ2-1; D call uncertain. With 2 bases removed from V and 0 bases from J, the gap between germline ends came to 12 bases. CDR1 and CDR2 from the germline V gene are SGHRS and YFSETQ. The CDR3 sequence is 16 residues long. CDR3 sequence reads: CASSFVAVSSYNEQFF. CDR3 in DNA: TGCGCCAGCAGCTTCGTCGCAGTGAGCTCCTACAATGAGCAGTTCTTC.

DNA for the CDR3: TGTGCCAGCAGCTTAGCCATTGATGGCATTCAGTACTTC. Protein product: CASSLAIDGIQYF. The J gene is TRBJ2-4, the V gene TRBV7-2; no reliable D call. The CDR3 runs to 13 residues. In germline, CDR1 is SGHTA, CDR2 FQGNSA. Trimming cost V 0 bases and J 9 bases, with 9 bases left between them. Combining the CDR3 with reference TRBV7-2 and TRBJ2-4 gives the whole variable domain GAGVSQSPSNKVTEKGKDVELRCDPISGHTALYWYRQSLGQGLEFLIYFQGNSAPDKSGLPSDRFSAERTGGSVSTLTIQRTQQEDSAVYLCASSLAIDGIQYFGAGTRLSVL.

DNA for the CDR3: TGTGCCACCAGCAGGGGGGTCGAGCAGTACTTC. This translates into CATSRGVEQYF. The chain employs TRBV15 and TRBJ2-7; D could derive from TRBD1 or TRBD2 (5 bases each). This CDR3 spans 11 amino acids. Germline V gives CDR1 LNHNV, CDR2 YYDKDF (reference sequence). V was cut by 3 bases and J by 6 bases, with 6 bases left in between.

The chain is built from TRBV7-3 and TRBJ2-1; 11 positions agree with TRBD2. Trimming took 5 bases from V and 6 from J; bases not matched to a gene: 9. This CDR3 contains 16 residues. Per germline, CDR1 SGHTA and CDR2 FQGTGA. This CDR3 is CASSAQLAGVLNEQFF. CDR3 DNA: TGTGCCAGCAGCGCCCAACTAGCGGGAGTCCTCAATGAGCAGTTCTTC.

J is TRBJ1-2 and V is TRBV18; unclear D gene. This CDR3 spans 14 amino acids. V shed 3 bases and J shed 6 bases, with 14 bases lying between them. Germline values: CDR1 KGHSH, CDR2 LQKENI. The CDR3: CASSPRETVDGYTF. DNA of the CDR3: TGTGCCAGCTCACCCCGAGAGACGGTGGATGGCTACACCTTC. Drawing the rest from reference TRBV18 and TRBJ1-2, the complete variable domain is NAGVMQNPRHLVRRRGQEARLRCSPMKGHSHVYWYRQLPEEGLKFMVYLQKENIIDESGMPKERFSAEFPKEGPSILRIQQVVRGDSAAYFCASSPRETVDGYTFGSGTRLTVV.

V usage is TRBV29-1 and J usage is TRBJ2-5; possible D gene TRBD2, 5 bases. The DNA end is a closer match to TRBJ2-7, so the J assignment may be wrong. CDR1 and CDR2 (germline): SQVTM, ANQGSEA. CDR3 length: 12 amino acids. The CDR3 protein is CSVGGASYEQYF. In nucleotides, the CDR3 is TGCAGCGTTGGGGGAGCATCCTACGAGCAGTACTTC.

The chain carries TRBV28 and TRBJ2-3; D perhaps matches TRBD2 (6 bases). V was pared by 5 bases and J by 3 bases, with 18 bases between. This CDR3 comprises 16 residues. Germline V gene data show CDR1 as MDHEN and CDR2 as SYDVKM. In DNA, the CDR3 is TGTGCCAGCAGTACCGGGGGACTCTTCGGAACAGATACGCAGTATTTT. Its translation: CASSTGGLFGTDTQYF. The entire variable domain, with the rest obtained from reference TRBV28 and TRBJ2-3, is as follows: DVKVTQSSRYLVKRTGEKVFLECVQDMDHENMFWYRQDPGLGLRLIYFSYDVKMKEKGDIPEGYSVSREKKERFSLILESASTNQTSMYLCASSTGGLFGTDTQYFGPGTRLTVL.

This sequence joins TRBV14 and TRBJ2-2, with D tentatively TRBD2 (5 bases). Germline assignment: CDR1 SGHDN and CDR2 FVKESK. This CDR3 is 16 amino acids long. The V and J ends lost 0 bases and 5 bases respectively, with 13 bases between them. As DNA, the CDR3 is TGTGCCAGCAGCCAAGATGAGGGTTTTCGGACCGGGGAGCTGTTTTTT. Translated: CASSQDEGFRTGELFF.

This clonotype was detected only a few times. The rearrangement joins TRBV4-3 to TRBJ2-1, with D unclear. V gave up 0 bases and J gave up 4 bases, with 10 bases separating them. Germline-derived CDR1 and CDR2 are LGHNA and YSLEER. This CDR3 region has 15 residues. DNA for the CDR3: TGCGCCAGCAGCCAAGATGTTGCCAGGTACAATGAGCAGTTCTTC. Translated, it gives CASSQDVARYNEQFF.

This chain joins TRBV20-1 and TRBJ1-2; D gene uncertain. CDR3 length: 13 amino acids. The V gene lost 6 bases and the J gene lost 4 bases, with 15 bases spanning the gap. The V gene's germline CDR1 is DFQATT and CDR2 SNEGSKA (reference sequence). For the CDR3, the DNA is TGCAGTGCCCCGAGGGCAGATTTCTATGGCTACACCTTC. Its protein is CSAPRADFYGYTF.

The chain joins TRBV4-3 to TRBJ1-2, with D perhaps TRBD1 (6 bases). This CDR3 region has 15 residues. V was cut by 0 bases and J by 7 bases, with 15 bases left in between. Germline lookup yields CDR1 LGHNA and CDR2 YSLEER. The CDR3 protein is CASSQDSAGVRGYTF. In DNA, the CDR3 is TGCGCCAGCAGCCAAGATTCGGCAGGGGTACGTGGCTACACCTTC.

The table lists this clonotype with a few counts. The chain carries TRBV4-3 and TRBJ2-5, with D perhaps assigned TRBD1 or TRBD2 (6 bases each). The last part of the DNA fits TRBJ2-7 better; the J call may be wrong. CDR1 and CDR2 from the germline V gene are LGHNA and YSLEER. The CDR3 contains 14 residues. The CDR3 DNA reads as TGCGCCAGCAGCCCCCCGGGGGCTACCTACGAGCAGTACTTC. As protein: CASSPPGATYEQYF.

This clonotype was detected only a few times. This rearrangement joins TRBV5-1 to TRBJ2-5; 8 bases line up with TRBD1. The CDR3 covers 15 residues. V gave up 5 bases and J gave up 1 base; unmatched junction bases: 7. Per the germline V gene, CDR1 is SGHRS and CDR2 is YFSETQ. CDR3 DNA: TGCGCCAGCAGTCGGCAGGGGGCCATCCAAGAGACCCAGTACTTC. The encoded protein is CASSRQGAIQETQYF.

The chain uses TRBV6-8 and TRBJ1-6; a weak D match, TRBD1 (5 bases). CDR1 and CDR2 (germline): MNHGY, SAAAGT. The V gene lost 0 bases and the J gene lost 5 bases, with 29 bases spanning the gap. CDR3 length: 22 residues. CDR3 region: CASSYSVTGSEYDRQDNSPLHF. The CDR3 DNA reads TGTGCCAGCAGTTACTCAGTCACAGGTAGCGAATATGATCGGCAAGATAATTCACCCCTCCACTTT.

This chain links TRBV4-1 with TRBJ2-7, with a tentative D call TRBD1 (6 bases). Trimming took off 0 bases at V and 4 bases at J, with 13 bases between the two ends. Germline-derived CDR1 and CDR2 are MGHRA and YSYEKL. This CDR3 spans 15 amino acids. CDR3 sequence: CASSQEAARGYEQYF. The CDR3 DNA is TGCGCCAGCAGCCAAGAGGCGGCCAGGGGATACGAGCAGTACTTC.

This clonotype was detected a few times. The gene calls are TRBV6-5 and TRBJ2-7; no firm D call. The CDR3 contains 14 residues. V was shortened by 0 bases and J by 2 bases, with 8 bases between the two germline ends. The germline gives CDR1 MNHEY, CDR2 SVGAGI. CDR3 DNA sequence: TGTGCCAGCAGTTACTCGACCGCGACCTACGAGCAGTACTTC. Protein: CASSYSTATYEQYF.

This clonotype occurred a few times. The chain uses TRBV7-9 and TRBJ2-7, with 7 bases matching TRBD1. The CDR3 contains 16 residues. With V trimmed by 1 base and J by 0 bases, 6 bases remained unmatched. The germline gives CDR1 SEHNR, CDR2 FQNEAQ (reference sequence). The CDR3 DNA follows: TGTGCCAGCAGCTTAGATGCAGGGGGATACTCCTACGAGCAGTACTTC. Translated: CASSLDAGGYSYEQYF.

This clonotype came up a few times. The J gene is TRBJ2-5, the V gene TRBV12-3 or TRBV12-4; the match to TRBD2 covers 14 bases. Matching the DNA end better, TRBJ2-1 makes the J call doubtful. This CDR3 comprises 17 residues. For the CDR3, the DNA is TGTGCCAGCAGTTTAGCGTCGGGACTAGCGGGGGAAAATGAGCAGTTCTTC. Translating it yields CASSLASGLAGENEQFF.

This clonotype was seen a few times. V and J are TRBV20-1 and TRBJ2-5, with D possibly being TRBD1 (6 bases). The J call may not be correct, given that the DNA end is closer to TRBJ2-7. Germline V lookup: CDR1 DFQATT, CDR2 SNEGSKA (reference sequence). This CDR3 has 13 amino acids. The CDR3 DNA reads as TGCAGTGCTAGAGACGGGACATTCTACGAGCAGTACTTC. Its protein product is CSARDGTFYEQYF.

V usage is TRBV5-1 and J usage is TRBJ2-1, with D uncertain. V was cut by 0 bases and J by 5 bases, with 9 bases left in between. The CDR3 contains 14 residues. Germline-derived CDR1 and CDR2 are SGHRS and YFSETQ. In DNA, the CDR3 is TGCGCCAGCAGCTTGGGTATTGGGAACAATGAGCAGTTCTTC. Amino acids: CASSLGIGNNEQFF. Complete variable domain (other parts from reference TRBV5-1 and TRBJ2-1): KAGVTQTPRYLIKTRGQQVTLSCSPISGHRSVSWYQQTPGQGLQFLFEYFSETQRNKGNFPGRFSGRQFSNSRSEMNVSTLELGDSALYLCASSLGIGNNEQFFGPGTRLTVL.

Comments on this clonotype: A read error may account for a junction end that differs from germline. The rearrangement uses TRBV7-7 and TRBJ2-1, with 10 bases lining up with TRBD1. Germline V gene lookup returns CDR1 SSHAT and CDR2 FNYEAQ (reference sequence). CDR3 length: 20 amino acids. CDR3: CASSFDSGQGRADSYNEQFF. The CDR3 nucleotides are TGTGCTAGCAGCTTTGATTCGGGACAGGGGAGAGCGGATTCCTACAATGAGCAGTTCTTC.

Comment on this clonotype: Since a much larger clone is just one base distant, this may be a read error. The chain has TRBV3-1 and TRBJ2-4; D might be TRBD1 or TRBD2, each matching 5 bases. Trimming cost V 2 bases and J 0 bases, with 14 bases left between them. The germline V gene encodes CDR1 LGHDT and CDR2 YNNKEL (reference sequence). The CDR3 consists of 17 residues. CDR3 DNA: TGTGCCAGCAGCCAACACTCTGGGGGAAGAGCCAAAAACATTCAGTACTTC. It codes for CASSQHSGGRAKNIQYF.

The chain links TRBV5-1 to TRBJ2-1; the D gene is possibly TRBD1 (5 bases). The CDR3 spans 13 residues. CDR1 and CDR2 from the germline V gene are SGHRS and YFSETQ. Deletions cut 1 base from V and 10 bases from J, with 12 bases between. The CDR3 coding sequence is TGCGCCAGCAGCTTGAGTGGGGCTGACGAGCAGTTCTTC. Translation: CASSLSGADEQFF.

The CDR3 region is CASSLLASPSYNEQFF. As DNA, the CDR3 is TGTGCCAGCAGCTTATTAGCAAGCCCCTCCTACAATGAGCAGTTCTTC. This sequence joins TRBV7-2 and TRBJ2-1; unclear D gene. Germline CDR1 and CDR2: SGHTA and FQGNSA. Between the trimmed V and J ends, which lost 2 bases and 0 bases, there was a span of 11 bases. There are 16 residues in the CDR3.

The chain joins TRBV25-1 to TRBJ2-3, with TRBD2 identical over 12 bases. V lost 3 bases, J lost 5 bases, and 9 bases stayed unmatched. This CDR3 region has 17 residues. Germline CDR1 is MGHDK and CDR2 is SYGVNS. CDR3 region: CASSDPSRLAGVDTQYF. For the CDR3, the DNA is TGTGCCAGCAGTGACCCCTCCCGACTAGCGGGGGTAGATACGCAGTATTTT.